The next 21 T cell receptor beta chains were all read from a single sample in a study of shared clonotypes between healthy human individuals. The assay was immunoSEQ multiplex PCR, and TCRdb's table has in-frame clones only and misses some. This sample carries roughly 2.5 million clones, more than 80% of them seen once, and the ten largest clones take under 0.15%. Sequences were obtained from naive CD4+ T cells sorted from blood. Subset noted: CD45RA+ positively selected. Receptor source: a man aged 18 to 29 in good health.

The rearrangement uses TRBV5-6 and TRBJ2-7; D is uncertain. The V gene's germline CDR1 is SGHDT and CDR2 YYEEEE. V lost 0 bases and J lost 0, with 10 bases in between. The CDR3 extends over 15 amino acids. CDR3 nucleotides: TGTGCCAGCAGCTTGGCCGGTAGCATCTCCTACGAGCAGTACTTC. Translating it yields CASSLAGSISYEQYF.

As for this clone: The same CDR3 is also encoded by other DNA sequences in this sample. The V call is TRBV7-2, the J call TRBJ2-7; no reliable D call. CDR3 length: 13 residues. Trimming left V 0 bases short and J 3 bases short, with 6 bases between. Germline CDR1 is SGHTA and CDR2 is FQGNSA. The DNA for the CDR3 is TGTGCCAGCAGCTTAGCCAGGAACTACGAGCAGTACTTC. It specifies CASSLARNYEQYF.

This clone was detected once. The J gene is TRBJ1-5, the V gene TRBV19; 8 bases match TRBD1. J gave up 5 bases and V 1 base, and 7 bases lay outside the gene matches. Germline assignment: CDR1 LNHDA and CDR2 SQIVND (reference sequence). The CDR3 has 16 residues. The DNA of the CDR3 is TGTGCCAGTAGTATAGTATCCAGGGGGCGGTATCAGCCCCAGCATTTT. Its translation is CASSIVSRGRYQPQHF.

The V and J genes are TRBV29-1 and TRBJ1-2; 9 bases are shared with TRBD1. In germline, CDR1 is SQVTM, CDR2 ANQGSEA. The CDR3 length is 11 residues. Trimming took 7 bases from V and 10 from J; bases not matched to a gene: 7. CDR3 in DNA: TGCAGCGCTACGGGACAGGGAGACTACACCTTC. Translated: CSATGQGDYTF.

The V gene is TRBV6-5, the J gene TRBJ1-3; D remains unclear. V was cut by 6 bases and J by 0 bases, with 12 bases left in between. The CDR3 runs 15 residues. The germline V gene encodes CDR1 MNHEY and CDR2 SVGAGI. This CDR3 is CASRPPGTSGNTIYF. In nucleotides, the CDR3 is TGTGCCAGCAGGCCTCCGGGAACCTCTGGAAACACCATATATTTT.

This chain connects TRBV30 to TRBJ1-1; 7 nucleotides agree with TRBD1. This CDR3 region has 13 residues. V was clipped by 7 bases and J by 1 base; unmatched bases: 6. Per germline, CDR1 GTSNPN and CDR2 SVGIG (reference sequence). CDR3 residues: CAYSTGRNTEAFF. The CDR3 nucleotides read TGTGCCTATTCGACAGGGCGGAACACTGAAGCTTTCTTT.

In its sample, this clone was seen a few times. This chain joins TRBV6-5 and TRBJ1-1, with a tentative D call TRBD1 (5 bases). There are 14 residues in the CDR3. Germline assignment: CDR1 MNHEY and CDR2 SVGAGI. V was clipped by 5 bases and J by 2 bases, with 12 bases between them. The CDR3 coding sequence is TGTGCCAGCAGTCGCGGGACCCGAAACACTGAAGCTTTCTTT. Its protein product is CASSRGTRNTEAFF.

This sequence joins TRBV2 and TRBJ2-7; 7 bases match TRBD2. From germline, CDR1 is SNHLY and CDR2 FYNNEI. The V gene end was trimmed by 3 bases and the J gene end by 0 bases; junction bases not matched to a gene: 5. The CDR3 spans 15 residues. This CDR3 reads CASSETSWVSYEQYF. The CDR3, as DNA: TGTGCCAGCAGTGAGACTAGCTGGGTCTCCTACGAGCAGTACTTC.

The chain uses TRBV6-5 and TRBJ2-7, with TRBD1 identical over 9 bases. The germline CDR1 and CDR2 sequences are MNHEY and SVGAGI. With V trimmed by 6 bases and J by 1 base, 4 bases remained unmatched. The CDR3 runs 14 residues. Here the CDR3 reads CASSAGTGSYEQYF. The CDR3 DNA reads TGTGCCAGCAGCGCCGGGACAGGGTCCTACGAGCAGTACTTC.

This chain joins TRBV7-3 and TRBJ2-1; 8 nucleotides agree with TRBD2. The germline V gene encodes CDR1 SGHTA and CDR2 FQGTGA. This CDR3 is 16 amino acids long. The J segment lost 3 bases and the V segment lost 1 base, leaving 5 bases of the junction unmatched. The CDR3 nucleotides are TGTGCCAGCAGCTTAATGCCAGCGGGGGTCTACAATGAGCAGTTCTTC. Amino acids: CASSLMPAGVYNEQFF.

Comment on this clone: Other nucleotide sequences from this sample produce the same CDR3. The chain uses TRBV28 and TRBJ1-2, with D maybe TRBD1 (5 bases). Germline V CDR1 and CDR2: MDHEN, SYDVKM. V was shortened by 4 bases and J by 2 bases, with 5 bases between the two germline ends. The CDR3 has 12 residues. The CDR3 DNA sequence: TGTGCCAGCAGTTGGACAAACTATGGCTACACCTTC. Translating gives CASSWTNYGYTF.

The chain employs TRBV11-3 and TRBJ2-3; 12 bases match TRBD2. This CDR3 spans 17 amino acids. CDR1 and CDR2 from the germline V gene are SGHNT and YENEEA. V was pared by 4 bases and J by 2 bases, with 7 bases of the junction left unmatched. Here the CDR3 DNA reads TGTGCCAGCAGCTCCTGGACTAGCGGGGAGTTCACAGATACGCAGTATTTT. It yields the protein CASSSWTSGEFTDTQYF.

The V and J genes are TRBV28 and TRBJ1-1; TRBD1 aligns across 7 bases. The germline CDR1 and CDR2 sequences are MDHEN and SYDVKM. After removal of 7 bases from V and 0 bases from J, the junction contained 2 bases not matched to a gene. The CDR3 consists of 13 residues. The CDR3 nucleotides read TGTGCCAGCATTGGGACAGTGAACACTGAAGCTTTCTTT. Translated: CASIGTVNTEAFF.

The rearrangement links TRBV10-3 to TRBJ2-5; D is undetermined. Germline V gene data show CDR1 as ENHRY and CDR2 as SYGVKD. Trimming shortened V by 1 base and J by 0 bases, and 12 bases separated the two germline ends. This CDR3 has 16 residues. The CDR3 reads CAISEYETKYQETQYF. In nucleotides, the CDR3 is TGTGCCATCAGTGAGTATGAGACCAAGTACCAAGAGACCCAGTACTTC.

The chain has TRBV7-2 and TRBJ2-1; 10 nucleotides line up with TRBD2. The V and J ends lost 4 bases and 3 bases, in that order; junction bases with no gene match: 6. Germline V lookup: CDR1 SGHTA, CDR2 FQGNSA. The CDR3 runs to 16 residues. CDR3 sequence (DNA): TGTGCCAGCAGCTCCCCTCTAGCGGGAGTCTACAATGAGCAGTTCTTC. This gives the protein CASSSPLAGVYNEQFF. Looking up the rest from reference TRBV7-2 and TRBJ2-1 gives the full variable domain: GAGVSQSPSNKVTEKGKDVELRCDPISGHTALYWYRQSLGQGLEFLIYFQGNSAPDKSGLPSDRFSAERTGGSVSTLTIQRTQQEDSAVYLCASSSPLAGVYNEQFFGPGTRLTVL.

This clone has a single count. This chain connects TRBV6-6 to TRBJ2-7, with a possible D match to TRBD2 (5 bases). The CDR3 spans 14 residues. The germline V and J ends were trimmed by 7 bases and 1 base, with 14 bases remaining between them. The germline V gene has CDR1 MNHNY and CDR2 SVGAGI (reference sequence). CDR3 DNA sequence: TGTGCCAGCAAAAATGGCGGGCCTTCCTACGAGCAGTACTTC. Translated: CASKNGGPSYEQYF.

The chain has TRBV6-1 and TRBJ1-2; D unclear. Germline V gene data show CDR1 as MNHNS and CDR2 as SASEGT. The CDR3 contains 13 residues. Trimming removed 0 bases from V and 4 bases from J, with 6 bases in between. CDR3 region: CASSEAEVYGYTF. The CDR3 region has the DNA TGTGCCAGCAGTGAAGCTGAGGTCTATGGCTACACCTTC.

The gene calls are TRBV9 and TRBJ2-1; D remains unclear. Germline V lookup: CDR1 SGDLS, CDR2 YYNGEE. This CDR3 comprises 11 residues. The V end lost 3 bases, the J end lost 5 bases, and 3 bases lay between the germline ends. The CDR3 coding sequence is TGTGCCAGCAGCGAGAACAATGAGCAGTTCTTC. It codes for CASSENNEQFF.

V gene TRBV10-3 combines with J gene TRBJ2-1; the D call may be TRBD1 or TRBD2 (5 bases each). CDR1 and CDR2 (germline): ENHRY, SYGVKD. Trimming pared 5 bases from V and 7 bases from J, leaving 27 bases between. The CDR3 is 18 amino acids. CDR3 residues: CAISRGLSGWGSSNEQFF. The CDR3 DNA reads TGTGCCATCAGTAGAGGGTTATCTGGGTGGGGGTCAAGTAATGAGCAGTTCTTC.

V and J are TRBV30 and TRBJ1-2; perhaps TRBD1 as D (5 bases). Between the trimmed V and J ends, which lost 0 bases and 10 bases, there was a span of 15 bases. The CDR3 has 13 residues. Germline V gene data show CDR1 as GTSNPN and CDR2 as SVGIG (reference sequence). CDR3: CAWSVTGRGDYTF. The DNA for the CDR3 is TGTGCCTGGAGTGTGACGGGTCGGGGGGACTACACCTTC. The full variable domain, its missing parts supplied by reference TRBV30 and TRBJ1-2, is SQTIHQWPATLVQPVGSPLSLECTVEGTSNPNLYWYRQAAGRGLQLLFYSVGIGQISSEVPQNLSASRPQDRQFILSSKKLLLSDSGFYLCAWSVTGRGDYTFGSGTRLTVV.

The V and J genes are TRBV16 and TRBJ1-4, with unresolved D. Between the trimmed V and J ends, which lost 2 bases and 0 bases, there was a span of 7 bases. CDR3 length: 15 residues. CDR1 is KGHSY and CDR2 is FQNENV in the germline V gene. The DNA of the CDR3 is TGTGCCAGCAGCCAACGGAGGGCAACTAATGAAAAACTGTTTTTT. It yields the protein CASSQRRATNEKLFF.